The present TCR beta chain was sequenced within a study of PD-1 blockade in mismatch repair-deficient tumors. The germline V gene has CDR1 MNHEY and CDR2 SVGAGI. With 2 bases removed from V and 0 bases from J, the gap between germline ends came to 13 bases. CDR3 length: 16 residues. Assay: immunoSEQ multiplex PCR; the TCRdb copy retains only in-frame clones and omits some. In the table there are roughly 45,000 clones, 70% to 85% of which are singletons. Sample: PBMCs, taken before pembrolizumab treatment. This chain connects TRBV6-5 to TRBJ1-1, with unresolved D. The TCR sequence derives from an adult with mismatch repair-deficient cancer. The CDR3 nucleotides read TGTGCCAGCAGTTACCGACTCACCAGGCTGAACACTGAAGCTTTCTTT. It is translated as CASSYRLTRLNTEAFF.